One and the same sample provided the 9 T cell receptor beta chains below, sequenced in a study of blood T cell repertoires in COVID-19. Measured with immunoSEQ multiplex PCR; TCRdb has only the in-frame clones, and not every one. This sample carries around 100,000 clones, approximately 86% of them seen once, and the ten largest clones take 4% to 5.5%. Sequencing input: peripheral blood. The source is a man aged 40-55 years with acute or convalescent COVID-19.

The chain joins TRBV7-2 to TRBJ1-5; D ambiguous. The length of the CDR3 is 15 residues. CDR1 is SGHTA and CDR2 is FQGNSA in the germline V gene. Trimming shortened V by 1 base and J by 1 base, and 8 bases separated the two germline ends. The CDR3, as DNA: TGTGCCAGCAGCTTAGATGATCAGAGCAATCAGCCCCAGCATTTT. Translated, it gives CASSLDDQSNQPQHF.

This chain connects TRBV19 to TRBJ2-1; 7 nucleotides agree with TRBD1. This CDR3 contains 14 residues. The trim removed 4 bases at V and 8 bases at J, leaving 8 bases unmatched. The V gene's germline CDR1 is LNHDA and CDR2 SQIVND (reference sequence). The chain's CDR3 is CASSTGQAGDEQFF. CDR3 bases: TGTGCCAGTAGTACCGGACAGGCAGGGGATGAGCAGTTCTTC.

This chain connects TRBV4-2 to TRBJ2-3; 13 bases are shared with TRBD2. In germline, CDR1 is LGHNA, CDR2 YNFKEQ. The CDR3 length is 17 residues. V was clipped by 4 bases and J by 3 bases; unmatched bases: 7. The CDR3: CASSLGLAGALTDTQYF. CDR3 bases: TGTGCCAGCAGCCTCGGACTAGCGGGGGCCCTAACAGATACGCAGTATTTT.

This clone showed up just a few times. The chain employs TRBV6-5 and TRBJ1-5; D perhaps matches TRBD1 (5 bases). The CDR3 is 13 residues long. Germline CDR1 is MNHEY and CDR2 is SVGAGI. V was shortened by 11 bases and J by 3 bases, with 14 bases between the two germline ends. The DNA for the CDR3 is TGTGCCCATGCTAGGGGTGACAATCAGCCCCAGCATTTT. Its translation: CAHARGDNQPQHF.

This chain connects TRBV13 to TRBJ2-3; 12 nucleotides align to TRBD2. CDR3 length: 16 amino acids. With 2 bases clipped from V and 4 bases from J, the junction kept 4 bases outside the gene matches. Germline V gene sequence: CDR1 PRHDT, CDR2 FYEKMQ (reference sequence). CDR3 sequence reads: CASSLRLAGDPDTQYF. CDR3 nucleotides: TGTGCCAGCAGCTTAAGACTAGCGGGAGACCCAGATACGCAGTATTTT.

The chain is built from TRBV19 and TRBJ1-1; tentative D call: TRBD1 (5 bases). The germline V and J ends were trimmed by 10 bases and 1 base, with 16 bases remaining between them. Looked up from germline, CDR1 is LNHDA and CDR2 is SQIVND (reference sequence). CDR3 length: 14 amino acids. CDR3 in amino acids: CATTARGSNTEAFF. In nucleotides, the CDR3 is TGTGCCACTACAGCTAGGGGATCGAACACTGAAGCTTTCTTT.

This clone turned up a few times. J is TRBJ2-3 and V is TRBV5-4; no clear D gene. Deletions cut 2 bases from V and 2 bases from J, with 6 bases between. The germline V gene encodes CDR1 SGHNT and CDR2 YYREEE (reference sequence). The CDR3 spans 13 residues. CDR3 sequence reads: CASSLLHTDTQYF. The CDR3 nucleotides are TGTGCCAGCAGCTTACTACACACAGATACGCAGTATTTT.

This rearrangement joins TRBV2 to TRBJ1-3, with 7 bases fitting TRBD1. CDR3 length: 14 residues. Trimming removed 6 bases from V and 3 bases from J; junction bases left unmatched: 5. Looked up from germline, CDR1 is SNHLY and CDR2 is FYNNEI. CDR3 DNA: TGTGCCAGCAGGCCAACAGGGGTTGGAAACACCATATATTTT. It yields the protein CASRPTGVGNTIYF.

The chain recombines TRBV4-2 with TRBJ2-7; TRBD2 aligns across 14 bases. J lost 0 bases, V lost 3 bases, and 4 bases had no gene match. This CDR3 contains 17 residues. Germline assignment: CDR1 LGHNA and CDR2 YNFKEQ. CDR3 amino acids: CASSQEGTSGSSYEQYF. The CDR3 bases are TGTGCCAGCAGCCAGGAGGGGACTAGCGGGAGCTCCTACGAGCAGTACTTC.